Sequencing of this T cell receptor (beta chain) was carried out in a study of blood T cell repertoires in COVID-19 (dated by TCRdb to about 2020). Some background on the complete study: Collaborator samples came from the United States, Italy and Spain and covered acute and convalescent phases of COVID-19. The material from the prospective study consisted of cDNA or gDNA derived from T cells, B-cell-depleted T cells, or PBMCs. The dataset comprised deeply sampled blood TCRbeta repertoires from subjects exposed to, actively infected with, or recovered from COVID-19. The repertoires were made available in a free public database intended to serve as a resource for research on the immune response to SARS-CoV-2. The samples were drawn from two sources: the first 160 participants of the ongoing ImmuneRACE study, and fewer than 1,500 subjects contributed by 6 global collaborators. Nearly every sample came with metadata listing a de-identified subject ID, COVID-19 status, age in years and sex. HLA class I and class II types, where available, came from metadata supplied by the sample provider rather than from assay-based typing. Overall study outcomes, separate from this receptor: The amount of clinical and demographic metadata varied by source and participant and was provided uncurated.

The immunoSEQ Assay, a bias-controlled multiplex PCR, was used to amplify TCRbeta CDR3 regions from genomic DNA. Under the source paper's analysis protocol: The number of nucleated cells in each sample was estimated from the amplification of reference gene primers within the assay. To quantify the absolute abundance of each unique TCRbeta CDR3 rearrangement, sequence reads were collapsed and filtered. For each sample, productive Simpson clonality was calculated as the square root of Simpson's diversity index across productive rearrangements. The table was pulled from immuneACCESS by TCRdb, which kept in-frame rearrangements only. Such tables lose some clones; where checked, under half of the loss comes from unresolved V genes, and the rest has no known cause. Clonal size and the V and J genes are those of that table, whereas D and trimming came from the DNA. The sample yields around 160,000 clones; 85% to 90% were counted once. The ten largest clones capture over 2% of the sample.

CDR1 and CDR2, per the germline V gene (reference sequence), are LNHNV and YYDKDF. From V the trimming removes 1 base and from J it removes 4 bases, while the gene matches leave 7 bases of the junction unaccounted for. Inclusive of the bounding cysteine and phenylalanine, the CDR3 is 16 residues long. The entry retains the CDR3 DNA only, 48 bases that are in frame from base 1. Each collaborating institution followed its own protocols to collect whole blood in K2EDTA tubes. For TCRbeta analysis, collaborators shipped samples in one of three forms: frozen whole blood, isolated PBMCs, or DNA extracted from either of those sample types. Turning to this clone: Its specific antigen is unknown. No base quality values were provided; no much bigger clone lies one nucleotide off.

The receptor was isolated from a human donor in a cohort sampled during active COVID-19. Sequences were obtained from peripheral blood. The rearrangement combines TRBV15 with TRBJ2-3; the junction holds 8 bases that match TRBD2. In nucleotide form, the sequence is TGTGCCACCAGCAGAGGTAGCGGGACCGGCGCAGATACGCAGTATTTT. It is translated as CATSRGSGTGADTQYF.